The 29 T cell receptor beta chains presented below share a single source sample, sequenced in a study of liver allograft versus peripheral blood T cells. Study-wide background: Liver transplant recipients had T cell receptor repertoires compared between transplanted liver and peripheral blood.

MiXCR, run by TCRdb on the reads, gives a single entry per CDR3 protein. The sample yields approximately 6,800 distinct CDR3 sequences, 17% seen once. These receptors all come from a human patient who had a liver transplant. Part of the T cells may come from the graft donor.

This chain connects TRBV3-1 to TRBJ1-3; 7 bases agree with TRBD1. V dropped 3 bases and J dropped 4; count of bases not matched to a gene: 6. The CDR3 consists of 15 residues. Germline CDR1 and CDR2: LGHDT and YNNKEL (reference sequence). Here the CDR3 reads CASSQETGRGNTIYF. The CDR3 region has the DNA TGTGCCAGCAGCCAGGAGACAGGGCGAGGAAACACCATATATTTT.

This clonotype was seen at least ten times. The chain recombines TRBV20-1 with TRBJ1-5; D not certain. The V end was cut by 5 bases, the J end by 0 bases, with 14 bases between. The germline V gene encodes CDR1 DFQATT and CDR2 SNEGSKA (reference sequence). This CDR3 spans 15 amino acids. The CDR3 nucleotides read TGCAGTGCTGGCCGCCAGATAGATAGCAATCAGCCCCAGCATTTT. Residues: CSAGRQIDSNQPQHF.

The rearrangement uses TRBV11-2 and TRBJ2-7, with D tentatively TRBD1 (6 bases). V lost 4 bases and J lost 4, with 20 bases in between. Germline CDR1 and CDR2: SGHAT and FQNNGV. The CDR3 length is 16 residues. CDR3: CASSSLAGTHSYEQYF. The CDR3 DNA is TGTGCCAGCAGCTCATTGGCCGGGACACATAGTTACGAGCAGTACTTC. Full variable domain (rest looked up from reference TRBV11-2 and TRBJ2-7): EAGVAQSPRYKIIEKRQSVAFWCNPISGHATLYWYQQILGQGPKLLIQFQNNGVVDDSQLPKDRFSAERLKGVDSTLKIQPAKLEDSAVYLCASSSLAGTHSYEQYFGPGTRLTVT.

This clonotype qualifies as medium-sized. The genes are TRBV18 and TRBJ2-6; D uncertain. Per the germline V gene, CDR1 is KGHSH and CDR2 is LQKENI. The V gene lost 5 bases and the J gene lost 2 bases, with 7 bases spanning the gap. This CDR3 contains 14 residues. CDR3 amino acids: CASSSRTGANVLTF. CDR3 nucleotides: TGTGCCAGCTCATCGAGGACTGGGGCCAACGTCCTGACTTTC.

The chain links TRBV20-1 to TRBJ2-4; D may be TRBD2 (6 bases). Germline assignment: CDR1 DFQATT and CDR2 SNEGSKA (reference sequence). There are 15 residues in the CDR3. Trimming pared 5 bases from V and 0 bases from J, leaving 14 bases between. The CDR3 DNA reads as TGCAGTGCTCCCAGGGACTCTCTAGCCAAAAACATTCAGTACTTC. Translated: CSAPRDSLAKNIQYF.

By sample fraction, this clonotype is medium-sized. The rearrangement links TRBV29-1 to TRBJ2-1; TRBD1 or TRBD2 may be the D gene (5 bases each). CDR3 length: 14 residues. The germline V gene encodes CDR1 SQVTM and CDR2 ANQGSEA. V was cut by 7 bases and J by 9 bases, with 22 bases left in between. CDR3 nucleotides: TGCAGCGCTTCCGGACCCCTTTCAGGGAGTGAGCAGTTCTTC. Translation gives CSASGPLSGSEQFF.

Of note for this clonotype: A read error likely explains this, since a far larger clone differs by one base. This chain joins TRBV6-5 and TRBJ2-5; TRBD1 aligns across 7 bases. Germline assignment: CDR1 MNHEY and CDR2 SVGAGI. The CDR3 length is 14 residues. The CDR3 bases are TGTGTCAGCAGCGTGAGTAACAGGGGAGAGACCCAGTACTTC. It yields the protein CVSSVSNRGETQYF.

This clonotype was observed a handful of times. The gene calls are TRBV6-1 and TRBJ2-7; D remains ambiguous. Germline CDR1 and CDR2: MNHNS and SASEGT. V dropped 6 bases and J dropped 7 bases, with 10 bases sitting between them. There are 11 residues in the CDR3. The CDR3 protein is CASRPSGEQYF. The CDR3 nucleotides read TGTGCCAGCAGACCCTCGGGTGAGCAGTACTTC.

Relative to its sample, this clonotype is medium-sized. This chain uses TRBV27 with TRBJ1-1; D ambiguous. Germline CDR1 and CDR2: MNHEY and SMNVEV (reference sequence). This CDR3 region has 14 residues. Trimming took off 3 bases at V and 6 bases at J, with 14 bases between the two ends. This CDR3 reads CASSFHSGPSEAFF. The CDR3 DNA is TGTGCCAGCAGTTTCCACTCCGGGCCGTCTGAAGCTTTCTTT.

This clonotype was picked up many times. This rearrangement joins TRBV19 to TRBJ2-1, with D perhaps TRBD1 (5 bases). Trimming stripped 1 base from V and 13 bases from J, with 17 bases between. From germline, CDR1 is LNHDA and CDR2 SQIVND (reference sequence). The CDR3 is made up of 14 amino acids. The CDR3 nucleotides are TGTGCCAGTAGTATAGTCGACAGTTCATTGGCTCAGTTCTTC. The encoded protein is CASSIVDSSLAQFF.

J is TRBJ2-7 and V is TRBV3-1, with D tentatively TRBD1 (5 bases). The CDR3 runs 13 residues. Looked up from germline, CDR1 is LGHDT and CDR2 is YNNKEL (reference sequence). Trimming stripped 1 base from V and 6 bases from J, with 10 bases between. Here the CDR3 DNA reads TGTGCCAGCAGCCAAGTCCGACAGACCGAGCAGTACTTC. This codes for CASSQVRQTEQYF.

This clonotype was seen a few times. CDR3 DNA: TGTGCCAGCAGAGTGGAGAAGTCACCCCTCCACTTT. Amino acid sequence: CASRVEKSPLHF. The chain uses TRBV27 and TRBJ1-6, with D uncertain. Trimming shortened V by 6 bases and J by 10 bases, and 10 bases separated the two germline ends. This CDR3 spans 12 amino acids. Germline CDR1 is MNHEY and CDR2 is SMNVEV (reference sequence).

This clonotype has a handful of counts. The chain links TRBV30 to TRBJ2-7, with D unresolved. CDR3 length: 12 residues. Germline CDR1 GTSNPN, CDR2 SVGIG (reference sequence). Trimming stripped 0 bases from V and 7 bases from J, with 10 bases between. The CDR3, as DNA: TGTGCCTGGAGTGTATCCACGATAGAGCAGTACTTC. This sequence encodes CAWSVSTIEQYF.

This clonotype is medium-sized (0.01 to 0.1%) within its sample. The CDR3 nucleotides read TGTGCCAGCAGTTATCAGGGGAACACTGAAGCTTTCTTT. Amino acid sequence: CASSYQGNTEAFF. The chain combines TRBV6-2 or TRBV6-3 with TRBJ1-1, with a weak D call TRBD1 (5 bases). The CDR3 length is 13 residues. The V end was cut by 3 bases, the J end by 1 base, with 6 bases between. In germline, CDR1 is MNHEY, CDR2 SVGEGT.

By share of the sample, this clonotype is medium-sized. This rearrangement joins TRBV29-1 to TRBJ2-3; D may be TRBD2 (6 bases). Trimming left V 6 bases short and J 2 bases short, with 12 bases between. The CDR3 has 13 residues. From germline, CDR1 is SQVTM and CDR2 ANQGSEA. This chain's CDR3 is CSVAGGDTDTQYF. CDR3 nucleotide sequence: TGCAGCGTCGCGGGCGGGGACACAGATACGCAGTATTTT.

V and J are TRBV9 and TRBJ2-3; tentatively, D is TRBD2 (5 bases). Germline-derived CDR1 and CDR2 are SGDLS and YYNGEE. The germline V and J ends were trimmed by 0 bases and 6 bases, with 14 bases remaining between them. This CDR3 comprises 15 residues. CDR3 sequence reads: CASSVGRWEKDTQYF. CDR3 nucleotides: TGTGCCAGCAGCGTAGGGAGGTGGGAGAAGGATACGCAGTATTTT.

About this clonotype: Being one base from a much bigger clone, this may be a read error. The CDR3 loop is CASRPGQGAPTDYTF. Here the CDR3 DNA reads TGTGCCAGCAGACCGGGACAGGGGGCGCCTACCGACTACACCTTC. This chain uses TRBV28 with TRBJ1-2; TRBD1 aligns across 12 bases. In germline, CDR1 is MDHEN, CDR2 SYDVKM. CDR3 length equals 15 residues. Losses at the gene ends were 6 bases for V and 10 bases for J; bases not matched to a gene: 12.

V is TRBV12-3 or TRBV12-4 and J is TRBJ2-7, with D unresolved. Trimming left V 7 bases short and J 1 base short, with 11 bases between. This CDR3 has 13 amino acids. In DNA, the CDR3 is TGTGCCAGCACCTATACACCTTCCTACGAGCAGTACTTC. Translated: CASTYTPSYEQYF.

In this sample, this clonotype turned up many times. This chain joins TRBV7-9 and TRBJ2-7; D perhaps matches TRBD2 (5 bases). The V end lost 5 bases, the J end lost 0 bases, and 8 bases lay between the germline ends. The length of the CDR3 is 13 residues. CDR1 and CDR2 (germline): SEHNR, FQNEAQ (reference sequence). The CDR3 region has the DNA TGTGCCAGCAGCCCTGAGGGCTCCTACGAGCAGTACTTC. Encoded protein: CASSPEGSYEQYF. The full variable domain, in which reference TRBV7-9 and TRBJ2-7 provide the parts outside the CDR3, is DTGVSQNPRHKITKRGQNVTFRCDPISEHNRLYWYRQTLGQGPEFLTYFQNEAQLEKSRLLSDRFSAERPKGSFSTLEIQRTEQGDSAMYLCASSPEGSYEQYFGPGTRLTVT.

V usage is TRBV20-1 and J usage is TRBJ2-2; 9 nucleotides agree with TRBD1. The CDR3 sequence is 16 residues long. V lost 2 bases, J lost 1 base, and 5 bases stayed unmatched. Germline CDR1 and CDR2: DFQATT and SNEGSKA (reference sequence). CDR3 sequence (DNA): TGCAGTGCTAGACGAAGACAGGGGGGGAACACCGGGGAGCTGTTTTTT. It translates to CSARRRQGGNTGELFF.

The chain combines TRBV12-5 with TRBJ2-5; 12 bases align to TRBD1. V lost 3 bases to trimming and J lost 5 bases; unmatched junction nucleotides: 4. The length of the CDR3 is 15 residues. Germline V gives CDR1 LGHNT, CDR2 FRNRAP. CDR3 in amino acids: CASGFGTGGAETQYF. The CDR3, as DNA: TGTGCTAGTGGTTTTGGGACAGGGGGCGCGGAGACCCAGTACTTC.

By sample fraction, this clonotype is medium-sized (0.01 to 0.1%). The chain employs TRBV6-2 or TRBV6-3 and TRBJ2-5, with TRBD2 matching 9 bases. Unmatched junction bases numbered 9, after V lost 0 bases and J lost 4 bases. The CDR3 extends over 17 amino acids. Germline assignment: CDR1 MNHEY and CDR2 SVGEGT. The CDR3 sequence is CASSYSSSGRGRETQYF. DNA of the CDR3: TGTGCCAGCAGTTACTCGAGTAGCGGGAGAGGGCGAGAGACCCAGTACTTC.

CDR3 amino acids: CSARDAPADEKLFF. The CDR3 nucleotides are TGCAGTGCTAGAGATGCTCCAGCGGATGAAAAACTGTTTTTT. The chain links TRBV20-1 to TRBJ1-4; D uncertain. The CDR3 length is 14 residues. Trimming cost V 0 bases and J 6 bases, with 11 bases left between them. Germline V gene data show CDR1 as DFQATT and CDR2 as SNEGSKA (reference sequence).

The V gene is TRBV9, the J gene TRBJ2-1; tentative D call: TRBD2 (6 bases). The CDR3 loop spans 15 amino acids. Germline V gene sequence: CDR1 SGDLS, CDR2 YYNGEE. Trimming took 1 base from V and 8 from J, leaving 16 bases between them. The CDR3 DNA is TGTGCCAGCAGCGTACGACTAGATCCGGGACATGAGCAGTTCTTC. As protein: CASSVRLDPGHEQFF. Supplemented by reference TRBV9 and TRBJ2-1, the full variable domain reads DSGVTQTPKHLITATGQRVTLRCSPRSGDLSVYWYQQSLDQGLQFLIQYYNGEERAKGNILERFSAQQFPDLHSELNLSSLELGDSALYFCASSVRLDPGHEQFFGPGTRLTVL.

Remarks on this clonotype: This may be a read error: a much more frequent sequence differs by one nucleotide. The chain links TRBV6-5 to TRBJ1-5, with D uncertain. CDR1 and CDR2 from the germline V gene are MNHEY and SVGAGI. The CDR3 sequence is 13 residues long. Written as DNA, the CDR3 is TGTGCCAGCAGTTACAATGGAAATCAGTCCCAGCATTTT. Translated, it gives CASSYNGNQSQHF.

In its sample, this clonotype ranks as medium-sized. The CDR3 DNA is TGTGCCAGCAGTCCCCTTGCGGGAGGGAGAGAGACCCAGTACTTC. It encodes CASSPLAGGRETQYF. V gene TRBV27 combines with J gene TRBJ2-5; 9 nucleotides match TRBD2. Germline CDR1 is MNHEY and CDR2 is SMNVEV (reference sequence). J lost 4 bases, V lost 5 bases, and 8 bases had no gene match. This CDR3 spans 15 amino acids.

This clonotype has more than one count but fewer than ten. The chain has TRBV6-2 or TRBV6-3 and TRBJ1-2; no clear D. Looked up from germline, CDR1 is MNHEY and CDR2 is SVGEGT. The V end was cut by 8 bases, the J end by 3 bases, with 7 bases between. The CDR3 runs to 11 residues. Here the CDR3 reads CASYQDYGYTF. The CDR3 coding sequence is TGTGCCAGCTACCAGGACTATGGCTACACCTTC.

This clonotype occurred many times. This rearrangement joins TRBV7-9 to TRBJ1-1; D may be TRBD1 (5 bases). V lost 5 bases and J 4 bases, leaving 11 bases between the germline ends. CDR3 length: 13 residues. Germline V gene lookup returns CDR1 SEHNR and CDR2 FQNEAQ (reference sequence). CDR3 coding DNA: TGTGCCAGCAGCCTGGGGGGATCCACTGAAGCTTTCTTT. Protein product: CASSLGGSTEAFF. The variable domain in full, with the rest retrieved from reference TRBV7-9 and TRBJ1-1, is DTGVSQNPRHKITKRGQNVTFRCDPISEHNRLYWYRQTLGQGPEFLTYFQNEAQLEKSRLLSDRFSAERPKGSFSTLEIQRTEQGDSAMYLCASSLGGSTEAFFGQGTRLTVV.

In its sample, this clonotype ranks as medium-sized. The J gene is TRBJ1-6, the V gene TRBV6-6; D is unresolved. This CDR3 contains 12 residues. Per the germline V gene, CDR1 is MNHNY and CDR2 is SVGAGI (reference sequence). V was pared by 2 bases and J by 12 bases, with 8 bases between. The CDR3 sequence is CASSYLNQPLHF. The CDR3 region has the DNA TGTGCCAGCAGTTACCTGAATCAACCCCTCCACTTT.